These 11 T cell receptor beta chains share one sample of origin, sequenced in a study of blood T cells in healthy people across ages. The use of a sample-barcoded 5' primer and a J-beta primer mix characterized a second PCR of about 7 to 12 cycles. TCRdb processed the 5' RACE reads anew with MiXCR; each CDR3 protein has one entry. The sample gives about 1.1 million distinct CDR3 sequences, more than 30% of which show up once; approximately 14% is in the top ten. Sequenced input: blood. These receptor sequences come from a man younger than 35 in good health.

The chain links TRBV12-3 or TRBV12-4 to TRBJ1-2; D ambiguous. Trimming removed 5 bases from V and 0 bases from J, with 13 bases in between. The CDR3 extends over 15 amino acids. Here the CDR3 reads CASSLHPGTNYGYTF. CDR3 coding DNA: TGTGCCAGCAGTCTCCATCCGGGAACTAACTATGGCTACACCTTC.

This rearrangement joins TRBV11-2 to TRBJ1-1; TRBD1 is a possible D gene (6 bases). This CDR3 spans 13 amino acids. V was trimmed by 0 bases and J by 11 bases, leaving 13 bases between them. In germline, CDR1 is SGHAT, CDR2 FQNNGV. CDR3 in amino acids: CASSLDAQGEAFF. CDR3 sequence (DNA): TGTGCCAGCAGCTTAGACGCACAGGGAGAGGCTTTCTTT.

Comments on this clonotype: This clone may be a read error of a much larger clone one base away. J is TRBJ1-2 and V is TRBV29-1, with no clear D. The CDR3 consists of 14 residues. Germline V gene sequence: CDR1 SQVTM, CDR2 ANQGSEA. Trimming took off 4 bases at V and 5 bases at J, with 17 bases between the two ends. The CDR3: CSVGSGSVGYGYTF. The CDR3 nucleotides read TGCAGCGTTGGATCTGGGTCAGTAGGGTATGGCTACACCTTC.

This clonotype was detected ten times or more. This rearrangement joins TRBV29-1 to TRBJ2-3, with TRBD2 matching over 9 bases. CDR1 is SQVTM, CDR2 ANQGSEA, per germline. With V trimmed by 4 bases and J by 6 bases, 5 bases remained unmatched. CDR3 length: 13 residues. The CDR3 coding sequence is TGCAGCGTTGTAGCGGGGGCGGGGGATACGCAGTATTTT. Encoded protein: CSVVAGAGDTQYF.

V usage is TRBV2 and J usage is TRBJ2-3; D might be TRBD2 (6 bases). V was clipped by 6 bases and J by 1 base, with 20 bases between them. The germline V gene encodes CDR1 SNHLY and CDR2 FYNNEI. The CDR3 is made up of 17 amino acids. CDR3 coding DNA: TGTGCCAGCAGCGCTGTCAGACTAGTTTCCGGCACAGATACGCAGTATTTT. Translated: CASSAVRLVSGTDTQYF.

V and J are TRBV20-1 and TRBJ1-2; maybe TRBD1 (5 bases). The germline V gene encodes CDR1 DFQATT and CDR2 SNEGSKA (reference sequence). This CDR3 is built from 14 residues. V gave up 6 bases and J gave up 6 bases, with 20 bases separating them. CDR3 in DNA: TGCAGTGCCCAAGAGCCGGGACGGAAGGATGGCTACACCTTC. Translated: CSAQEPGRKDGYTF.

The chain joins TRBV7-2 to TRBJ1-1; D not resolved. The ends were cut back, 2 bases at V and 1 base at J, with 11 bases in the middle. CDR3 length: 15 amino acids. In germline, CDR1 is SGHTA, CDR2 FQGNSA. This CDR3 reads CASSLYLIGNTEAFF. CDR3 in DNA: TGTGCCAGCAGCTTATATCTGATTGGGAACACTGAAGCTTTCTTT.

This rearrangement joins TRBV5-1 to TRBJ2-1, with 10 bases identical to TRBD1. The germline CDR1 and CDR2 sequences are SGHRS and YFSETQ. V lost 0 bases and J lost 5; bases outside the gene matches: 5. CDR3 length: 16 residues. DNA for the CDR3: TGCGCCAGCAGCTTGGATAGGGGGACAGGGGACAATGAGCAGTTCTTC. This sequence encodes CASSLDRGTGDNEQFF.

The rearrangement uses TRBV25-1 and TRBJ2-5; 8 nucleotides line up with TRBD1. The V and J ends lost 4 bases and 2 bases, in that order; junction bases with no gene match: 6. The CDR3 length is 15 residues. CDR1 is MGHDK, CDR2 SYGVNS, per germline. The CDR3 protein is CASSALDRVQETQYF. CDR3 in DNA: TGTGCCAGCAGTGCGTTGGACAGGGTTCAAGAGACCCAGTACTTC. Combining the CDR3 with reference TRBV25-1 and TRBJ2-5 gives the whole variable domain EADIYQTPRYLVIGTGKKITLECSQTMGHDKMYWYQQDPGMELHLIHYSYGVNSTEKGDLSSESTVSRIRTEHFPLTLESARPSHTSQYLCASSALDRVQETQYFGPGTRLLVL.

The rearrangement joins TRBV14 to TRBJ1-2; the D gene is possibly TRBD1 (6 bases). This CDR3 is built from 13 residues. Between the trimmed V and J ends, which lost 0 bases and 13 bases, there was a span of 15 bases. Per germline, CDR1 SGHDN and CDR2 FVKESK. This CDR3 reads CASSQDGDIVVTF. The DNA for the CDR3 is TGTGCCAGCAGCCAAGATGGGGACATTGTCGTCACCTTC.

The chain employs TRBV7-9 and TRBJ2-1, with D perhaps TRBD1 (6 bases). Per the germline V gene, CDR1 is SEHNR and CDR2 is FQNEAQ (reference sequence). The V end lost 5 bases, the J end lost 8 bases, and 22 bases lay between the germline ends. This CDR3 is built from 16 residues. CDR3 nucleotide sequence: TGTGCCAGCAGCCTTCCGAGGGGGACGGTCATAGATGAGCAGTTCTTC. Translated, it gives CASSLPRGTVIDEQFF. The variable domain in full, with the rest retrieved from reference TRBV7-9 and TRBJ2-1, is DTGVSQNPRHKITKRGQNVTFRCDPISEHNRLYWYRQTLGQGPEFLTYFQNEAQLEKSRLLSDRFSAERPKGSFSTLEIQRTEQGDSAMYLCASSLPRGTVIDEQFFGPGTRLTVL.